Here is one TCR beta chain with its context. The antigen is unknown. The sample is drawn from a study of T cells in Graves' hyperthyroidism and ophthalmopathy. Exclusion followed for patients with uncontrolled infection, other autoimmune disease, pregnancy or lactation. Study observations and caveats: The authors' 13 V-J model separated ophthalmopathy from stable hyperthyroidism. Most expanded thyroid clonotypes above 0.001 recurred in blood.

Template material for amplifying TCR beta CDR3 regions consisted of RNA transcripts. First-round RT-PCR with HTBI primers amplified the TCR CDR3 region. MiXCR was run by TCRdb on the multiplex PCR reads, yielding one entry per CDR3 protein. The data show a few hundred thousand distinct CDR3 sequences, around 50% seen once. Sample: peripheral blood or thyroid tissue (not recorded which). The sequence came from an adult woman with Graves' disease, either hyperthyroidism or ophthalmopathy (not recorded which).

Here the CDR3 reads CASSPPRRQHTEAFF. DNA for the CDR3: TGTGCCAGTAGCCCTCCCCGACGACAGCACACTGAAGCTTTCTTT. The V gene is TRBV19, the J gene TRBJ1-1, with D possibly being TRBD1 (5 bases). Germline CDR1 LNHDA, CDR2 SQIVND (reference sequence). The V end was cut by 6 bases, the J end by 3 bases, with 17 bases between. CDR3 length equals 15 residues.